These 27 T cell receptor beta chains share one sample of origin, sequenced in a study of identical twins (dated by TCRdb to about 2016). Libraries were constructed by 5' RACE. For sequencing, an Illumina HiSeq 2000 was employed. Using fastp at Q25 and MiXCR, TCRdb reprocessed the public reads and kept productive beta chains. Each CDR3 protein appears once, grouped with its most common genes and DNA. Here the sample has about 730,000 distinct CDR3 sequences; around 20% occur a single time. Roughly 4.3% of the sample comes from the top ten. These data were also reused for a study on T cells expressing NK-cell markers.

The material sequenced was PBMCs. These receptors were collected from a woman aged 18-29 years in good health.

The J gene is TRBJ1-3, the V gene TRBV5-1; D is perhaps TRBD1 (5 bases). The CDR3 spans 14 residues. CDR1 is SGHRS and CDR2 is YFSETQ in the germline V gene. V lost 4 bases, J lost 8 bases, and 16 bases lay in between. The CDR3 here is CASSPGTAVYTIYF. The CDR3 DNA reads TGCGCCAGCAGCCCCGGGACGGCGGTCTACACCATATATTTT. Full variable domain (missing parts from reference TRBV5-1 and TRBJ1-3): KAGVTQTPRYLIKTRGQQVTLSCSPISGHRSVSWYQQTPGQGLQFLFEYFSETQRNKGNFPGRFSGRQFSNSRSEMNVSTLELGDSALYLCASSPGTAVYTIYFGEGSWLTVV.

The chain combines TRBV20-1 with TRBJ1-1; 9 bases line up with TRBD1. After removal of 2 bases from V and 11 bases from J, the junction contained 9 bases not matched to a gene. This CDR3 is built from 13 residues. CDR1 DFQATT and CDR2 SNEGSKA come from the germline V gene (reference sequence). CDR3 residues: CSARRTGDLTAFF. Here the CDR3 DNA reads TGCAGTGCTAGAAGGACAGGGGACCTTACGGCTTTCTTT.

The gene calls are TRBV21-1 and TRBJ1-5; TRBD1 is the table's D call, not checked against the DNA. TRBV21-1 corresponds to a pseudogene. The CDR3 spans 14 residues. CDR3 coding DNA: TGTGCCAGGGGAATAAGGGGGGTTAGTCAGCCCCAGCATTTT. Protein product: CARGIRGVSQPQHF.

This sequence joins TRBV10-3 and TRBJ1-5; D might be TRBD1 (5 bases). V lost 0 bases and J 1 base, leaving 13 bases between the germline ends. This CDR3 is built from 17 residues. CDR1 is ENHRY, CDR2 SYGVKD, per germline. CDR3 amino acids: CAISESWAGSSNQPQHF. CDR3 nucleotides: TGTGCCATCAGTGAGTCATGGGCAGGGTCAAGCAATCAGCCCCAGCATTTT.

This clonotype was detected a few times. This rearrangement joins TRBV7-8 to TRBJ2-7, with unresolved D. CDR1 is SGHVS and CDR2 is FQNEAQ in the germline V gene. This CDR3 spans 15 amino acids. V was trimmed by 1 base and J by 3 bases, leaving 13 bases between them. The CDR3 DNA reads TGTGCCAGCAGCTTAGGACGGTACCCCATCTACGAGCAGTACTTC. It translates to CASSLGRYPIYEQYF.

The gene calls are TRBV10-3 and TRBJ2-3; D gene uncertain. This CDR3 comprises 13 residues. In germline, CDR1 is ENHRY, CDR2 SYGVKD. V was cut by 7 bases and J by 4 bases, with 12 bases left in between. The CDR3 spells CAITGLVSDTQYF. CDR3 coding DNA: TGTGCCATCACCGGGCTAGTATCAGATACGCAGTATTTT.

A word on this clonotype: At one end, the junction sequence differs from germline, possibly due to a read error. The V and J genes are TRBV7-7 and TRBJ1-1; no clear D gene. The CDR3 is 13 residues long. Per germline, CDR1 SSHAT and CDR2 FNYEAQ (reference sequence). The CDR3 DNA sequence: TGTGCTAGCAGGAAGGGTCTGAACACTGAAGCTTTCTTT. Residues: CASRKGLNTEAFF.

This sequence joins TRBV9 and TRBJ2-1, with 9 positions matching TRBD1. V shed 4 bases and J 4 bases; nucleotides not matched to a gene: 9. Germline V gene sequence: CDR1 SGDLS, CDR2 YYNGEE. The CDR3 is 16 residues long. This CDR3 reads CASSPGGGTGYNEQFF. The CDR3 DNA is TGTGCCAGCAGCCCGGGAGGAGGGACAGGGTACAATGAGCAGTTCTTC. Full variable domain (remainder filled in from reference TRBV9 and TRBJ2-1): DSGVTQTPKHLITATGQRVTLRCSPRSGDLSVYWYQQSLDQGLQFLIQYYNGEERAKGNILERFSAQQFPDLHSELNLSSLELGDSALYFCASSPGGGTGYNEQFFGPGTRLTVL.

The chain joins TRBV7-6 to TRBJ2-4; D is unresolved. Trimming removed 5 bases from V and 8 bases from J, with 10 bases in between. Germline assignment: CDR1 SGHVS and CDR2 FNYEAQ. CDR3 length: 12 residues. Written as DNA, the CDR3 is TGTGCCAGCAGCCCCAATGATTACATTCAGTACTTC. As protein: CASSPNDYIQYF.

The chain links TRBV12-3 or TRBV12-4 to TRBJ2-1; maybe TRBD1 (6 bases). There are 14 residues in the CDR3. V was pared by 7 bases and J by 9 bases, with 19 bases between. CDR3: CASIIGGQAGEQFF. The CDR3 nucleotides read TGTGCCAGCATCATTGGGGGCCAGGCGGGTGAGCAGTTCTTC.

This clonotype was seen more than once but under ten times. The chain is built from TRBV20-1 and TRBJ2-3; D is possibly TRBD2 (6 bases). The CDR3 covers 14 residues. V was pared by 1 base and J by 4 bases, with 12 bases between. In germline, CDR1 is DFQATT, CDR2 SNEGSKA (reference sequence). This CDR3 is CSARGGRRADTQYF. In nucleotides, the CDR3 is TGCAGTGCTAGAGGGGGACGGAGGGCAGATACGCAGTATTTT.

V is TRBV3-1 and J is TRBJ2-3; 10 nucleotides line up with TRBD1. This CDR3 has 13 residues. From germline, CDR1 is LGHDT and CDR2 YNNKEL (reference sequence). V shed 6 bases and J 8 bases; nucleotides not matched to a gene: 5. The CDR3, as DNA: TGTGCCAGCAGGACAGGGGGCGCGGGTACGCAGTATTTT. Its protein is CASRTGGAGTQYF.

CDR3 sequence: CSARVPRGTETQYF. The CDR3 bases are TGCAGTGCTAGAGTCCCTCGAGGGACCGAGACCCAGTACTTC. The J gene is TRBJ2-5, the V gene TRBV20-1; D is tentatively TRBD1 or TRBD2 (5 bases each). The CDR3 totals 14 residues. Germline V gives CDR1 DFQATT, CDR2 SNEGSKA (reference sequence). V shed 1 base and J shed 5 bases, with 14 bases lying between them.

This clonotype was detected a few times. This chain links TRBV9 with TRBJ2-1, with 8 bases lining up with TRBD2. The CDR3 extends over 16 amino acids. Trimming removed 4 bases from V and 0 bases from J; junction bases left unmatched: 6. Germline loops: CDR1 SGDLS, CDR2 YYNGEE. CDR3 protein: CASSFRLASSYNEQFF. CDR3 bases: TGTGCCAGCAGCTTCCGACTAGCGAGCTCCTACAATGAGCAGTTCTTC.

This clonotype was seen a few times. The V and J genes are TRBV10-3 and TRBJ2-1; 15 bases fit TRBD2. The germline gives CDR1 ENHRY, CDR2 SYGVKD. The CDR3 extends over 15 amino acids. The J segment lost 7 bases and the V segment lost 4 bases, leaving 2 bases of the junction unmatched. As DNA, the CDR3 is TGTGCCATCAGTGGGACTAGCGGGAGGGCGAATGAGCAGTTCTTC. Encoded protein: CAISGTSGRANEQFF.

The chain joins TRBV20-1 to TRBJ1-1; a possible D gene is TRBD1 (5 bases). The CDR3 runs to 12 residues. The ends were cut back, 6 bases at V and 0 bases at J, with 8 bases in the middle. Germline V gene data show CDR1 as DFQATT and CDR2 as SNEGSKA (reference sequence). This chain's CDR3 is CSAATVNTEAFF. CDR3 in DNA: TGCAGTGCCGCGACAGTGAACACTGAAGCTTTCTTT.

This clonotype was counted a few times. J is TRBJ2-4 and V is TRBV4-3, with D possibly being TRBD1 (6 bases). Trimming shortened V by 5 bases and J by 2 bases, and 13 bases separated the two germline ends. Germline assignment: CDR1 LGHNA and CDR2 YSLEER. This CDR3 is built from 15 residues. CDR3: CASSLQQGSKNIQYF. Here the CDR3 DNA reads TGCGCCAGCAGCTTGCAACAGGGATCCAAAAACATTCAGTACTTC.

The genes are TRBV18 and TRBJ2-1; 12 bases are a match to TRBD2. With V trimmed by 3 bases and J by 7 bases, 7 bases remained unmatched. The CDR3 has 16 residues. Per the germline V gene, CDR1 is KGHSH and CDR2 is LQKENI. Written as DNA, the CDR3 is TGTGCCAGCTCACCGGGAGGACTAGCGGGACCTAATGAGCAGTTCTTC. Its translation: CASSPGGLAGPNEQFF.

This clonotype was seen many times. This chain links TRBV12-5 with TRBJ2-4; 10 bases are shared with TRBD1. J gave up 0 bases and V 6 bases, and 14 bases lay outside the gene matches. Germline V CDR1 and CDR2: LGHNT, FRNRAP. The CDR3 loop spans 19 amino acids. CDR3 in amino acids: CASGPGQGGGNIAKNIQYF. DNA of the CDR3: TGTGCTAGTGGCCCCGGACAGGGGGGGGGCAATATAGCCAAAAACATTCAGTACTTC. Full variable domain (rest looked up from reference TRBV12-5 and TRBJ2-4): DARVTQTPRHKVTEMGQEVTMRCQPILGHNTVFWYRQTMMQGLELLAYFRNRAPLDDSGMPKDRFSAEMPDATLATLKIQPSEPRDSAVYFCASGPGQGGGNIAKNIQYFGAGTRLSVL.

This chain connects TRBV5-6 to TRBJ2-3; TRBD1 or TRBD2 may be the D gene (5 bases each). In germline, CDR1 is SGHDT, CDR2 YYEEEE. The V end lost 4 bases, the J end lost 6 bases, and 15 bases lay between the germline ends. The CDR3 consists of 14 residues. The CDR3 region is CASSLTGRGDTQYF. The DNA for the CDR3 is TGTGCCAGCAGCCTTACCGGACGGGGCGATACGCAGTATTTT.

This clonotype was found a few times. The V call is TRBV5-6, the J call TRBJ2-2; D gene uncertain. Per germline, CDR1 SGHDT and CDR2 YYEEEE. The CDR3 has 14 residues. V was clipped by 1 base and J by 9 bases, with 13 bases between them. This CDR3 is CASSLKLIARELFF. DNA of the CDR3: TGTGCCAGCAGCTTGAAGTTGATTGCGAGGGAGCTGTTTTTT. Using reference TRBV5-6 and TRBJ2-2 for the parts outside the CDR3, the full variable domain is DAGVTQSPTHLIKTRGQQVTLRCSPKSGHDTVSWYQQALGQGPQFIFQYYEEEERQRGNFPDRFSGHQFPNYSSELNVNALLLGDSALYLCASSLKLIARELFFGEGSRLTVL.

This clonotype was counted a single time. V gene TRBV10-3 combines with J gene TRBJ2-7; D is undetermined. There are 11 residues in the CDR3. Trimming stripped 8 bases from V and 2 bases from J, with 7 bases between. The germline CDR1 and CDR2 sequences are ENHRY and SYGVKD. The CDR3 here is CAIGSTYEQYF. CDR3 nucleotides: TGTGCCATCGGATCTACCTACGAGCAGTACTTC.

This clonotype was picked up a small number of times. The chain combines TRBV12-3 or TRBV12-4 with TRBJ2-4; D not certain. V lost 8 bases, J lost 0 bases, and 11 bases lay in between. CDR3 length equals 14 residues. The CDR3 DNA is TGTGCCAGCCTTAACAGTCTAGCCAAAAACATTCAGTACTTC. Protein sequence: CASLNSLAKNIQYF.

The genes are TRBV6-5 and TRBJ1-2, with 11 bases matching TRBD1. CDR1 and CDR2 from the germline V gene are MNHEY and SVGAGI. This CDR3 spans 18 amino acids. Trimming removed 0 bases from V and 6 bases from J; junction bases left unmatched: 12. The CDR3 region is CASSYSGQGAQVLHGYTF. CDR3 in DNA: TGTGCCAGCAGTTACTCCGGACAGGGGGCTCAGGTGTTGCATGGCTACACCTTC.

The chain links TRBV12-3 or TRBV12-4 to TRBJ2-3, with D perhaps TRBD1 or TRBD2 (7 bases each). The CDR3 has 17 amino acids. With 5 bases removed from V and 5 bases from J, the gap between germline ends came to 23 bases. CDR3 residues: CASSPQGEGGARDTQYF. The DNA for the CDR3 is TGTGCCAGCAGTCCCCAGGGGGAAGGGGGGGCTCGAGATACGCAGTATTTT.

This clonotype was picked up many times. V gene TRBV25-1 combines with J gene TRBJ1-6, with no clear D. The CDR3 has 15 residues. Germline lookup yields CDR1 MGHDK and CDR2 SYGVNS. The ends were cut back, 1 base at V and 8 bases at J, with 12 bases in the middle. For the CDR3, the DNA is TGTGCCAGCAGTGAATTTGGGGTCCCGGATTCACCCCTCCACTTT. Translation gives CASSEFGVPDSPLHF.

The chain is built from TRBV12-3 or TRBV12-4 and TRBJ2-7; 7 bases agree with TRBD1. This CDR3 is 15 amino acids long. The V segment lost 4 bases and the J segment 0 bases; nucleotides outside the gene matches: 6. DNA of the CDR3: TGTGCCAGCAGTTCACCGGGACAGTTCTCCTACGAGCAGTACTTC. Translation gives CASSSPGQFSYEQYF.